The T cell receptor beta chain described here comes from a study of blood T cell repertoires in COVID-19. Original handling: Estimates of nucleated cell counts were drawn from the amplification of reference gene primers. The repertoire was sequenced with immunoSEQ multiplex PCR; TCRdb's copy has only in-frame clones and lacks some. V and J calls and clone size follow that table, whereas D and trimming were derived from the DNA. The sample shows roughly 160,000 clones, under 90% of them seen only once. Two negative PCRs, clearance, or symptom resolution had been documented for recovered Cohort 3 donors. The CDR3 spans 14 residues. V dropped 3 bases and J dropped 6; count of bases not matched to a gene: 4. Looked up from germline, CDR1 is LNHDA and CDR2 is SQIVND (reference sequence).

Material: PBMCs or T cells enriched from blood (not recorded which). This sequence originates from a man over 45 who had recovered from COVID-19. The chain uses TRBV19 and TRBJ2-7, with 11 nucleotides matching TRBD1. CDR3 in amino acids: CASSIGGTGGEQYF. The CDR3 coding sequence is TGTGCCAGTAGTATTGGGGGGACAGGGGGCGAGCAGTACTTC.